This T cell receptor beta chain emerged from a study of cytomegalovirus exposure and HLA in healthy donors. Whole-study findings and limits: Some V segments, including TRBV6-2 and TRBV6-3, were excluded as indistinguishable. TCR beta sequences reportedly predicted most subjects' HLA-A and HLA-B alleles accurately. Earlier analysis found most TCR beta V segments productive about 90% or about 30% of the time.

The CDR3 consists of 18 residues. V shed 0 bases and J shed 1 base, with 18 bases lying between them. The V gene's germline CDR1 is SGHVS and CDR2 FQNEAQ. As concerns this clone: Its antigen is still unknown.

It was with 60 Vbeta and 13 Jbeta primers that the PCR ran. Clones were sequenced by immunoSEQ multiplex PCR, and TCRdb holds only the in-frame ones, with some missing. The sample has about 95,000 clones, about four fifths seen once; the top ten hold approximately 3.6%. The chain has TRBV7-8 and TRBJ2-5; D call uncertain. The source of this sequence is a man aged 25-40 years in good health and CMV-seropositive. The sample comprised PBMCs. The CDR3 bases are TGTGCCAGCAGCTTAGCGCGGAAGGCGCTGACGATCCAAGAGACCCAGTACTTC. Protein product: CASSLARKALTIQETQYF.